This note documents a single TCR beta chain sequence. The antigen is undetermined. This sample also contains other DNA sequences that code for the same CDR3. For each subset, genomic DNA was distributed in equal portions over several immunoSEQ plates. The DNA input per sorted-subset replicate PCR was about 180 ng, corresponding to roughly 30,000 T cell genomes. The table came from immunoSEQ multiplex PCR; TCRdb's copy has only in-frame clones and leaves some out. The sample comprises some 2.1 million clones, approximately 94% of which are singletons, and 0.85% to 1.3% rests with the top ten. This record belongs to a study of shared clonotypes between healthy human individuals. General study findings and limits: Blood was the only sampled material, and tissue repertoires likely differ.

The CDR3 sequence is 13 residues long. Trimming removed 3 bases at V and 3 bases at J, with 6 bases between. CDR1 and CDR2 from the germline V gene are SGHTA and FQGTGA. It was CD45RO-negative cells, positively selected for CCR7, that made up naive CD8 cells, with terminally differentiated effector memory CD45RA+ cells excluded. Study donors comprised healthy, HIV-negative adults devoid of recent acute infection or vaccination. The sample taken for sequencing was naive CD8+ T cells sorted from blood. The chain links TRBV7-3 to TRBJ2-1; no clear D. The origin of this receptor is a man younger than 35 in good health. The CDR3 region has the DNA TGTGCCAGCAGCTTGGCTAGCTACAATGAGCAGTTCTTC. It specifies CASSLASYNEQFF.